The next 5 T cell receptor beta chains were all read from a single sample in a study of monozygotic twins with inflammatory bowel disease. Using the 5' RACE reads, TCRdb records one entry per CDR3 protein without DNA. This sample lists around 210,000 distinct CDR3 sequences; its ten largest clones have roughly 7.7%. The sequencing sample was made of blood. These receptors originate from a human donor with ulcerative colitis or Crohn's disease, or a healthy co-twin of an affected twin (not recorded which).

The chain combines TRBV4-1 with TRBJ2-5. Germline V gene lookup returns CDR1 MGHRA and CDR2 YSYEKL. The CDR3 sequence is 13 residues long. The CDR3 sequence: CASSQEGMQTQYF.

This chain uses TRBV28 with TRBJ2-5; there is no DNA to check the TCRdb D call of TRBD1. The V gene's germline CDR1 is MDHEN and CDR2 SYDVKM. The CDR3 is made up of 17 amino acids. This chain's CDR3 is CASSPETGTGYQWAQYF.

CDR3 loop: CASRRQGEGTEAFF. The J gene is TRBJ1-1, the V gene TRBV12-3 or TRBV12-4; TCRdb gives TRBD1 as the D gene, but with no DNA this cannot be confirmed. The CDR3 loop spans 14 amino acids.

This sequence joins TRBV5-1 and TRBJ1-6. CDR3 length equals 14 residues. Germline lookup yields CDR1 SGHRS and CDR2 YFSETQ. CDR3 in amino acids: CASSLVAENSPLHF.

This chain links TRBV15 with TRBJ1-5; absent DNA, TCRdb's TRBD1 call cannot be checked. This CDR3 comprises 16 residues. Per germline, CDR1 LNHNV and CDR2 YYDKDF (reference sequence). CDR3 loop: CATSRDLRGDNQPQHF. The variable domain in full, with the rest retrieved from reference TRBV15 and TRBJ1-5, is DAMVIQNPRYQVTQFGKPVTLSCSQTLNHNVMYWYQQKSSQAPKLLFHYYDKDFNNEADTPDNFQSRRPNTSFCFLDIRSPGLGDTAMYLCATSRDLRGDNQPQHFGDGTRLSIL.